This record concerns one TCR beta chain sequence. Its antigen is currently unknown. The sample originates from a study of CXCR3-negative and CXCR3-positive naive CD8 T cells. Study-wide results and limits: Compared with CXCR3-negative naive cells, CXCR3-positive naive cells showed more hydrophobic TRB CDR3s.

UMI-labeled TRB cDNA libraries were prepared by 5' RACE. TCRdb reanalyzed the 5' RACE reads and collapses them to one entry per CDR3 protein, without DNA. This table holds 84,000 or so distinct CDR3 sequences. Germline CDR1 is SGHAT and CDR2 is FQNNGV. CDR3 length: 20 residues. Sequencing was done on a sample of naive CXCR3+ CD8+ T cells from blood. Subset given: CD45RO-CCR7+CD27+CD95- naive CD8+ T cells expressing CXCR3 (TNR3+). The chain is built from TRBV11-2 and TRBJ2-7; TCRdb picks TRBD2, but there is no DNA to check that call. This sequence originates from a human donor in good health. Some clones in this sample may be carry-over from other donors' samples. The CDR3: CASSLVPQEGPVPVNYEQYF.